The sequence of this T cell receptor beta chain was determined in a study of blood T cell repertoires in COVID-19. On the study more broadly: PBMCs, B-cell-depleted T cells, or T cells provided the cDNA or gDNA that made up the material.

Using immunoSEQ multiplex PCR, the repertoire was profiled, and TCRdb retains in-frame clones only, with some absent. The sample carries 160,000 or so clones, 82% recorded once. Source material: peripheral blood. This sequence originates from a woman between 70 and 85 years old with acute or convalescent COVID-19.

The CDR3 spells CASSLIRARHGYTF. CDR3 in DNA: TGTGCCAGCAGCTTAATCAGGGCCCGCCATGGCTACACCTTC. The chain carries TRBV5-6 and TRBJ1-2, with a possible D match to TRBD1 (5 bases). V lost 2 bases, J lost 6 bases, and 14 bases lay in between. The CDR3 loop spans 14 amino acids. Germline V CDR1 and CDR2: SGHDT, YYEEEE.